These T cell receptor beta chains were read from a single sample in a study of blood T cell repertoires in COVID-19. Using immunoSEQ multiplex PCR, the repertoire was profiled, and TCRdb retains in-frame clones only, with some absent. The data contain about 370,000 clones, around 87% of them seen just once; the ten biggest clones take up over 9.5%. Sequenced: peripheral blood. Receptor source: a woman aged 25 to 39 with COVID-19, enrolled during active disease. Both conserved end residues are part of each CDR3. A D gene is named only where the DNA matches it firmly. Expanded clones are given a class, and other clones once, few, many or no size at all.

cdr3_length j_call v_call clone_size d_call cdr3_aa cdr3_nt
14 TRBJ1-2 TRBV24-1 - - CATAPGGSDYGYTF TGTGCCACCGCACCGGGGGGCAGCGACTATGGCTACACCTTC
17 TRBJ2-5 TRBV7-8 - TRBD1 CASSFFFRDRREETQYF TGTGCCAGCAGCTTTTTCTTCCGGGACAGGCGAGAAGAGACCCAGTACTTC
10 TRBJ2-1 TRBV29-1 - - CSVIEGEQFF TGCAGCGTAATTGAGGGTGAGCAGTTCTTC
11 TRBJ2-7 TRBV4-1 - - CASSLAGLQYF TGCGCCAGCAGCTTGGCGGGTTTGCAGTACTTC
15 TRBJ2-7 TRBV30 - - CAWSVLGRTPLEQYF TGTGCCTGGAGTGTACTAGGTAGGACGCCTCTCGAGCAGTACTTC
13 TRBJ2-3 TRBV6-5 - TRBD2 CAGSPLAGDTQYF TGTGCCGGCAGTCCACTAGCGGGAGATACGCAGTATTTT
13 TRBJ2-1 TRBV4-3 few - CASGWGRPNEQFF TGCGCCAGCGGCTGGGGGCGACCCAATGAGCAGTTCTTC
12 TRBJ1-1 TRBV2 - - CASGGSYTEAFF TGTGCCAGCGGGGGGAGCTACACTGAAGCTTTCTTT
16 TRBJ1-5 TRBV4-1 - TRBD1 CASSQDPGQGNQPQHF TGCGCCAGCAGCCAAGATCCGGGACAGGGCAATCAGCCCCAGCATTTT
14 TRBJ2-7 TRBV5-1 once - CASSLVVGEDEQYF TGCGCCAGCAGCTTGGTCGTGGGAGAGGACGAGCAGTACTTC
17 TRBJ1-6 TRBV7-8 few - CASSPTPRGPYNSPLHF TGTGCCAGCAGCCCCACCCCGCGGGGGCCGTATAATTCACCCCTCCACTTT
14 TRBJ2-2 TRBV6-5 - TRBD1 CATMLDRVTGELFF TGTGCCACCATGCTGGACAGGGTCACCGGGGAGCTGTTTTTT
14 TRBJ2-3 TRBV11-3 once - CASSARLAADTQYF TGTGCCAGCAGCGCCCGTTTGGCAGCGGATACGCAGTATTTT
11 TRBJ2-7 TRBV20-1 - - CSAQQGYEQYF TGCAGTGCTCAACAGGGCTACGAGCAGTACTTC
14 TRBJ1-2 TRBV5-1 once - CASSLGQDLYGYTF TGCGCCAGCAGCTTGGGACAGGACCTCTATGGCTACACCTTC
14 TRBJ1-1 TRBV27 many - CASSLGLGFTEAFF TGTGCCAGCAGTTTAGGCCTCGGGTTCACTGAAGCTTTCTTT
14 TRBJ2-7 TRBV5-4 - - CASSLDRASYEQYF TGTGCCAGCAGCTTGGACAGGGCCTCCTACGAGCAGTACTTC
13 TRBJ2-5 TRBV19 - TRBD1 CASGTGGQETQYF TGTGCCAGTGGGACAGGGGGCCAAGAGACCCAGTACTTC
14 TRBJ2-2 TRBV7-9 - TRBD1 CASWTGADTGELFF TGTGCCTCTTGGACAGGGGCAGACACCGGGGAGCTGTTTTTT
15 TRBJ2-1 TRBV4-1 - TRBD1 CASRQGQVRDNEQFF TGCGCCAGCAGGCAGGGACAGGTCAGGGACAATGAGCAGTTCTTC
14 TRBJ2-2 TRBV11-3 once TRBD2 CASSLAGNTGELFF TGTGCCAGCAGTTTAGCGGGAAACACCGGGGAGCTGTTTTTT
14 TRBJ1-6 TRBV7-2 - TRBD1 CASSPGTANSPLHF TGTGCCAGCAGCCCTGGGACAGCGAATTCACCCCTCCACTTT
13 TRBJ2-1 TRBV28 - - CASSKLQGNEQFF TGTGCCAGCAGTAAGCTACAGGGAAATGAGCAGTTCTTC
14 TRBJ1-6 TRBV6-5 - - CASSSGERGSPLHF TGTGCCAGCAGTTCAGGGGAACGGGGATCACCCCTCCACTTT
14 TRBJ2-7 TRBV4-3 - TRBD2 CASSQAGGPYEQYF TGCGCCAGCAGCCAAGCGGGAGGGCCTTACGAGCAGTACTTC
19 TRBJ2-3 TRBV5-1 - TRBD2 CASSFFPGLAGPSTDTQYF TGCGCCAGCAGCTTCTTCCCGGGACTAGCGGGGCCCAGCACAGATACGCAGTATTTT
14 TRBJ2-5 TRBV10-2 - TRBD1 CASSWGQSQETQYF TGCGCCAGCAGTTGGGGACAGTCCCAAGAGACCCAGTACTTC
14 TRBJ2-3 TRBV2 - TRBD2 CASTSGGGTDTQYF TGTGCCAGCACATCGGGAGGCGGCACAGATACGCAGTATTTT
16 TRBJ2-7 TRBV7-6 - TRBD2 CASSLGASGRGREQYF TGTGCCAGCAGCTTAGGGGCTAGCGGGAGGGGGCGCGAGCAGTACTTC
16 TRBJ1-4 TRBV5-6 - TRBD1 CASSLGTGVATEKLFF TGTGCCAGCAGCTTGGGGACAGGGGTAGCGACTGAAAAACTGTTTTTT
14 TRBJ2-3 TRBV10-3 - TRBD1 CAIRPTGSGDTQYF TGTGCCATCAGACCGACAGGGTCGGGAGATACGCAGTATTTT
12 TRBJ2-3 TRBV29-1 - - CSGGLTTDTQYF TGCAGCGGGGGACTTACCACAGATACGCAGTATTTT
11 TRBJ2-7 TRBV2 - - CASSEEGEQYF TGTGCCAGCAGTGAAGAGGGGGAGCAGTACTTC
14 TRBJ2-7 TRBV27 - TRBD1 CASRGDRDGYEQYF TGTGCCAGCAGAGGAGACAGGGATGGCTACGAGCAGTACTTC
18 TRBJ2-2 TRBV4-2 - - CASSQGAGEPSNTGELFF TGTGCCAGCAGCCAAGGGGCGGGCGAACCCTCGAACACCGGGGAGCTGTTTTTT
16 TRBJ1-4 TRBV4-1 - TRBD1 CASSAPSQGINEKLFF TGCGCCAGCAGCGCACCCTCACAGGGGATTAATGAAAAACTGTTTTTT
15 TRBJ2-1 TRBV28 - TRBD1 CASRLRDREYNEQFF TGTGCCAGCAGACTCCGGGACAGGGAGTACAATGAGCAGTTCTTC
14 TRBJ2-6 TRBV11-2 - - CASSLSAGANVLTF TGTGCCAGCAGCTTATCAGCTGGGGCCAACGTCCTGACTTTC
14 TRBJ2-5 TRBV9 few TRBD2 CASSAGGGQETQYF TGTGCCAGCAGCGCGGGCGGGGGCCAAGAGACCCAGTACTTC
13 TRBJ1-2 TRBV7-3 - - CASSLLRGGGYTF TGTGCCAGCAGCTTACTTAGGGGCGGTGGCTACACCTTC
18 TRBJ2-1 TRBV29-1 - TRBD2 CSVEEASGSGVSYNEQFF TGCAGCGTTGAAGAGGCCAGCGGGAGTGGAGTGTCCTACAATGAGCAGTTCTTC
14 TRBJ2-2 TRBV6-5 medium-sized TRBD2 CASIPAGDTGELFF TGTGCCAGCATTCCAGCGGGGGACACCGGGGAGCTGTTTTTT
18 TRBJ2-2 TRBV10-3 - TRBD1 CAISDYRGGQGNTGELFF TGTGCCATCAGTGATTATCGAGGGGGACAGGGGAACACCGGGGAGCTGTTTTTT
12 TRBJ1-5 TRBV28 - - CATGPSGQPQHF TGTGCCACCGGTCCCTCAGGGCAGCCCCAGCATTTT
16 TRBJ2-7 TRBV7-2 - TRBD1 CASSLVGTGDVGEQYF TGTGCCAGCAGCTTAGTTGGGACAGGAGATGTGGGCGAGCAGTACTTC
16 TRBJ1-1 TRBV6-1 - - CASSERQGMRYAEAFF TGTGCCAGCAGTGAGAGGCAGGGGATGAGGTACGCTGAAGCTTTCTTT
12 TRBJ2-5 TRBV29-1 - TRBD1 CSVGTGRETQYF TGCAGCGTTGGGACAGGGCGGGAGACCCAGTACTTC
17 TRBJ2-4 TRBV5-4 - TRBD1 CASSHRDRVMDKNIQYF TGTGCCAGCAGCCACCGGGACAGGGTGATGGACAAAAACATTCAGTACTTC
17 TRBJ2-1 TRBV6-4 - - CASSESDLTASYNEQFF TGTGCCAGCAGTGAGTCGGACTTAACTGCCTCCTACAATGAGCAGTTCTTC
12 TRBJ2-7 TRBV28 - - CASSLEGYEQYF TGTGCCAGCAGTTTAGAGGGATACGAGCAGTACTTC
13 TRBJ2-1 TRBV6-5 - - CASQGHLYNEQFF TGTGCCAGCCAAGGACACCTCTACAATGAGCAGTTCTTC
14 TRBJ1-2 TRBV7-9 few - CASSLANPSGGYTF TGTGCCAGCAGCTTAGCTAATCCCTCCGGTGGCTACACCTTC
17 TRBJ2-3 TRBV7-9 - - CASSARTLGRGTDTQYF TGTGCCAGCAGCGCCAGAACCCTAGGTAGAGGCACAGATACGCAGTATTTT
16 TRBJ1-2 TRBV14 - TRBD1 CASSRNPGQRNYGYTF TGTGCCAGCAGCCGAAATCCGGGACAGCGTAACTATGGCTACACCTTC
14 TRBJ2-1 TRBV19 once - CASSTGRRGNEQFF TGTGCCAGTAGTACCGGGAGAAGGGGCAATGAGCAGTTCTTC
12 TRBJ2-3 TRBV30 - - CAWKGDGDTQYF TGTGCCTGGAAAGGGGATGGGGATACGCAGTATTTT
16 TRBJ1-1 TRBV18 - - CASSPSPGSMNTEAFF TGTGCCAGCTCACCGTCTCCAGGGTCCATGAACACTGAAGCTTTCTTT